What follows are 9 T cell receptor beta chains derived from one specimen sequenced in a study of blood T cells in healthy people across ages. Sample-barcoded 5' priming and a J-beta primer mix drove a second PCR of 7 to 11 cycles. TCRdb re-called the 5' RACE reads with MiXCR, one entry per CDR3 protein. The sample includes about 690,000 distinct CDR3 sequences, around 41% of them seen just once. The sequencing sample was made of blood. Receptors originate from a man older than 75 in good health.

This clonotype was detected a few times. V and J are TRBV15 and TRBJ2-1, with a weak D call TRBD2 (7 bases). Germline CDR1 reads LNHNV; CDR2 reads YYDKDF (reference sequence). The ends were cut back, 5 bases at V and 1 base at J, with 15 bases in the middle. The CDR3 is 16 residues long. The CDR3 DNA sequence: TGTGCCACCAGCCGAGGGGGGGGCTCATCCTACAATGAGCAGTTCTTC. Translation gives CATSRGGGSSYNEQFF.

In DNA form, the CDR3 reads TGCAGTGCTAGAGATCAGGGGTCCTCTGGGGCCAACGTCCTGACTTTC. The encoded protein is CSARDQGSSGANVLTF. The V and J genes are TRBV20-1 and TRBJ2-6, with D possibly matching TRBD1 (6 bases). The CDR3 has 16 amino acids. Trimming removed 0 bases at V and 0 bases at J, with 9 bases between. Germline V gene data show CDR1 as DFQATT and CDR2 as SNEGSKA (reference sequence).

This chain connects TRBV7-2 to TRBJ2-1; no clear D gene. Germline V gene sequence: CDR1 SGHTA, CDR2 FQGNSA. Trimming removed 7 bases at V and 6 bases at J, with 13 bases between. This CDR3 spans 13 amino acids. The CDR3 DNA reads as TGTGCCAGCACACTCGGAAGGCTCAATGAGCAGTTCTTC. Residues: CASTLGRLNEQFF.

The chain joins TRBV7-3 to TRBJ2-3; 8 bases align to TRBD2. This CDR3 region has 16 residues. Germline lookup yields CDR1 SGHTA and CDR2 FQGTGA. The V and J ends lost 0 bases and 4 bases, in that order; junction bases with no gene match: 6. The CDR3 is CASSLTTGGGADTQYF. CDR3 nucleotide sequence: TGTGCCAGCAGCTTAACTACGGGAGGGGGGGCAGATACGCAGTATTTT. Filled out from reference TRBV7-3 and TRBJ2-3, the complete variable domain reads GAGVSQTPSNKVTEKGKYVELRCDPISGHTALYWYRQSLGQGPEFLIYFQGTGAADDSGLPNDRFFAVRPEGSVSTLKIQRTERGDSAVYLCASSLTTGGGADTQYFGPGTRLTVL.

The V and J genes are TRBV12-5 and TRBJ2-4; 10 bases are shared with TRBD2. The DNA end favors TRBJ2-5, so the J call may be wrong. Per the germline V gene, CDR1 is LGHNT and CDR2 is FRNRAP. The CDR3 is made up of 16 amino acids. The CDR3 coding sequence is TGTGCTAGTGGTTTGGGGCTAGCGGGGGTACAAGAGACCCAGTACTTC. Translated, it gives CASGLGLAGVQETQYF.

This clonotype was counted at least ten times. This chain joins TRBV28 and TRBJ2-1; D call uncertain. Trimming stripped 4 bases from V and 6 bases from J, with 10 bases between. Germline V gene sequence: CDR1 MDHEN, CDR2 SYDVKM. The CDR3 sequence is 13 residues long. The CDR3 loop reads CASSSPVGNEQFF. The CDR3 DNA sequence: TGTGCCAGCAGTTCCCCAGTGGGCAATGAGCAGTTCTTC.

This chain connects TRBV20-1 to TRBJ2-5; the D gene is possibly TRBD2 (5 bases). CDR3 size: 12 residues. CDR1 is DFQATT, CDR2 SNEGSKA, per germline (reference sequence). Trimming stripped 6 bases from V and 5 bases from J, with 13 bases between. The CDR3 bases are TGCAGTGCGTTCGGACTGGGGGAGACCCAGTACTTC. Protein product: CSAFGLGETQYF.

For this clonotype: A much larger clone lies a single base off, so this may be a read error. V usage is TRBV29-1 and J usage is TRBJ2-5; TRBD1 aligns across 8 bases. CDR1 and CDR2 from the germline V gene are SQVTM and ANQGSEA. The CDR3 is 12 amino acids. CDR3 in DNA: TGCAGCGCTGAACCAGGGGGCGGTGAGCAGTACTTC. Translation: CSAEPGGGEQYF.

The V gene is TRBV7-2, the J gene TRBJ2-7; 9 bases map to TRBD2. The germline gives CDR1 SGHTA, CDR2 FQGNSA. The J segment lost 6 bases and the V segment lost 5 bases, leaving 11 bases of the junction unmatched. CDR3 size: 15 residues. CDR3 sequence (DNA): TGTGCCAGCAGCGTAGGTCCCGCTAGCGGGGCCGAGCAGTACTTC. Translated: CASSVGPASGAEQYF.